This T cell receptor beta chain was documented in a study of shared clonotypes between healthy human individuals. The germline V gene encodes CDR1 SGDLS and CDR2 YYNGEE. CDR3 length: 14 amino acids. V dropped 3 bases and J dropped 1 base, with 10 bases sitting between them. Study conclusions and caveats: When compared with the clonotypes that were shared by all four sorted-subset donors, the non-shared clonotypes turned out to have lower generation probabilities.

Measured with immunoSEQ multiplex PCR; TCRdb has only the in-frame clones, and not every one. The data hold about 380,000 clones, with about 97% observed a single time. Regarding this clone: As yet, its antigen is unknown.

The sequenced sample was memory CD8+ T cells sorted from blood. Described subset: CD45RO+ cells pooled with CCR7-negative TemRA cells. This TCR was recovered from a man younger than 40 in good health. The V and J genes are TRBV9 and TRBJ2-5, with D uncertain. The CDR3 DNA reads TGTGCCAGCAGCGCCGTAGGCGGCCAAGAGACCCAGTACTTC. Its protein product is CASSAVGGQETQYF.